This T cell receptor beta chain was retrieved from a study of identical twins. The CDR3 sequence is 11 residues long. Germline loops: CDR1 MGHDK, CDR2 SYGVNS. Study-wide findings and caveats: Modelling underestimated the level of out-of-frame TCR alpha sharing observed in monozygotic twins. One should note that invariant MAIT and iNKT cells could partly confound zero-insertion analyses.

This clonotype was picked up a small number of times. What it recognizes is unknown. One end of the junction is discordant with germline, which a read error may explain. Unique molecular identifiers were present on the cDNA, and a universal primer site came from template switching. TCRdb itself ran the 5' RACE reads through MiXCR, one entry per CDR3 protein. The table includes some 900,000 distinct CDR3 sequences, approximately 13% detected once. A further study also used this sample, focusing on yellow fever vaccine responses in identical twins.

This receptor was taken from a woman in her late teens or twenties in good health. Sample: PBMCs. This chain links TRBV25-1 with TRBJ1-2, with no clear D. CDR3 in DNA: TGTGCCACCAGTACCTCCTATGGCTACACCTTC. It encodes CATSTSYGYTF.